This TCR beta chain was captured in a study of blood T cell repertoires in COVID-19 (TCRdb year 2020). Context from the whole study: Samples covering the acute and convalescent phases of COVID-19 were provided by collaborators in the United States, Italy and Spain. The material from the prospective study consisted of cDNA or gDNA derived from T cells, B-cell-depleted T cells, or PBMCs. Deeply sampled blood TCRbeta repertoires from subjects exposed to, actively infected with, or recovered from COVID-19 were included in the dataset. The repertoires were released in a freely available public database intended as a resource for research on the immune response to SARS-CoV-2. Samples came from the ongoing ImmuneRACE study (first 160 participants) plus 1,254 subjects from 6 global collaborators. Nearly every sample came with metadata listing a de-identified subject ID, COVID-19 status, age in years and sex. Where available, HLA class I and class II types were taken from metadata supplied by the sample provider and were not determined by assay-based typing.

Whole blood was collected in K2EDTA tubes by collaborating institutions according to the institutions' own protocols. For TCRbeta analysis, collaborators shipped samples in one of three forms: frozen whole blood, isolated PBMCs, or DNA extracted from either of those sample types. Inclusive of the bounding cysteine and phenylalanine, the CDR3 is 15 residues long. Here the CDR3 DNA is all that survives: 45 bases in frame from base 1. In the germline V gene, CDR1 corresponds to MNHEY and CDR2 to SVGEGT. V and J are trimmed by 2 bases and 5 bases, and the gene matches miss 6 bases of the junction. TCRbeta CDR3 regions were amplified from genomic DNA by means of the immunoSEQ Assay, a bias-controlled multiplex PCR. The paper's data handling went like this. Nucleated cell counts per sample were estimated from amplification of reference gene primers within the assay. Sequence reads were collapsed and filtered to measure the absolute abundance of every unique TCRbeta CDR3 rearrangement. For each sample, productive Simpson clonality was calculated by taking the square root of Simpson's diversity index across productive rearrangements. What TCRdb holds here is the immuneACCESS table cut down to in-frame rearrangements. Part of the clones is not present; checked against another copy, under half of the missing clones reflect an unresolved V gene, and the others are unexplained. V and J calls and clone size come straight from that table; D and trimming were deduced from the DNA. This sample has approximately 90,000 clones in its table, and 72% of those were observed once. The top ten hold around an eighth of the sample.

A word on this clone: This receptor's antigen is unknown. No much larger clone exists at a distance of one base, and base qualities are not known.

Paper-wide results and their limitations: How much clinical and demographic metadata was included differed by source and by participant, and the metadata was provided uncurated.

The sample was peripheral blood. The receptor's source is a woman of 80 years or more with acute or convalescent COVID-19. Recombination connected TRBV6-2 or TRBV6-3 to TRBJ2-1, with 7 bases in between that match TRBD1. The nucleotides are TGTGCCAGCAGTTACGGAACAGGGGCCCACAATGAGCAGTTCTTC. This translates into CASSYGTGAHNEQFF.